This T cell receptor (beta chain) is drawn from a study of response to subunit inactivated influenza vaccine. Study results and caveats: Each seasonal influenza vaccination, the authors suggested, recruits few new T cells.

Germline V gives CDR1 LGHNA, CDR2 YNFKEQ. Trimming at V came to 0 bases and at J to 4 bases, leaving 7 bases not matched to a gene. The CDR3 length is 16 residues. TCRdb re-derived calls from the RT-PCR reads in MiXCR, one entry per CDR3 protein. The table shows roughly 290,000 distinct CDR3 sequences, with around a fifth occurring only once. Comments on this clonotype: Its antigen remains unknown.

The TCR originated in a man aged 50 to 75 who received an inactivated influenza vaccine. Sequences were derived from PBMCs from blood, sampled about 20 months after vaccination. The chain is built from TRBV4-2 and TRBJ2-7; 9 bases are shared with TRBD2. In DNA, the CDR3 is TGTGCCAGCAGCCAAGATACAGCGGGGGGAACTTACGAGCAGTACTTC. Amino acid sequence: CASSQDTAGGTYEQYF.